Sequencing of this T cell receptor (beta chain) was carried out in a study of blood T cell repertoires in COVID-19. Original handling: By means of reference gene primer amplification, nucleated cell counts were estimated. The method was immunoSEQ multiplex PCR; TCRdb's version includes in-frame clones alone and lacks a portion of them. V and J calls plus clone size are reproduced from that table; the DNA served to infer D and trimming. This table has 190,000 or so clones, more than 75% appearing once. V gave up 2 bases and J gave up 2 bases, with 21 bases separating them. CDR3 length equals 18 residues.

The sequenced sample consisted of peripheral blood. This chain joins TRBV23-1 and TRBJ1-1, with no clear D. TRBV23-1 is recorded as an ORF, its role being uncertain. The receptor's source is a woman between 18 and 29 years old who had recovered from COVID-19. CDR3 protein: CASSQIVRLREINTEAFF. The CDR3 region has the DNA TGCGCCAGCAGTCAAATTGTCAGGTTAAGGGAGATTAACACTGAAGCTTTCTTT.